This T cell receptor beta chain was recovered during a study of T cells after yellow fever vaccination (dated by TCRdb to between 2019 and 2020). At the level of the whole study: Libraries from fractions with low cell numbers were prepared with the SMART-Seq v4 Ultra Low Input RNA kit. To follow T-cell clones before and after primary and booster YFV17D yellow fever vaccination, bulk TCR alpha and beta repertoires were sequenced over time. The cohort comprised two healthy male donors, one aged 18 to 29 and one aged 30 to 40 years. Bulk PBMC replicates and cell subsets were isolated from blood drawn at multiple timepoints before and after both primary and secondary immunization.

This clonotype was detected ten times or more. No antigen is known for it. No much larger clone is present one base from it, and per-base qualities are unavailable. Reading the label with the study, this specimen's treatment or condition is: live attenuated yellow fever vaccine strain. A standard Ficoll-Paque protocol was used to isolate PBMCs from peripheral blood. CD4 and CD8 T-cell fractions were isolated with Dynabeads CD4 and CD8 positive selection kits. TriZol was used to extract RNA from bulk PBMCs, from CD4 and CD8 fractions, and from dextramer-positive and dextramer-negative fractions. The paper's findings and limits, for the study overall: A small share of clonotypes occurred in both CD4 and CD8 compartments, likely arising from convergent recombination. Because abundant contaminating clonotypes from the bulk population could be contained in FACS-sorted repertoires, computational filtering was required. The study included only a couple of donors, which limits how far the findings can be generalized. Compared with the primary T-cell response, the secondary T-cell response was weaker but faster, peaking on day 5 rather than day 15. Most clones expanded after primary vaccination (approximately 95% of CD4 and approximately 90% of CD8) were re-detected after the booster, suggesting that broad memory maintenance occurred.

V drops 2 bases and J drops 8 bases, leaving 13 bases in between. The germline V gene gives CDR1 as MDHEN and CDR2 as SYDVKM. The CDR3 sequence holds 14 residues, the cysteine and phenylalanine included. The read is trimmed to its CDR3 DNA, 42 bases read in frame from base 1. TCR cDNA was synthesized by 5'RACE template switching, through which a universal primer site and unique molecular identifiers were introduced. cDNA synthesis was primed from both the TCR alpha and TCR beta constant segments. Two PCR steps were used to amplify libraries, with sample barcodes and sequencing adapters being added in the second step. Sequencing of libraries was done on Illumina HiSeq 2500 (2x100 bp) or NovaSeq (2x150 bp). Regarding the original processing steps: MIGEC handled demultiplexing of reads and collapsing into UMI consensus sequences, while MiXCR performed V(D)J alignment. Vaccine-responding clonotypes were defined with edgeR using replicate PBMC samples, requiring FDR below 0.01 and a log2 fold change above 5 up to day 15. CD4 or CD8 identity was assigned to each bulk clonotype according to whether the clonotype was present at higher abundance in the sequenced CD4 repertoire or the sequenced CD8 repertoire. Using fastp trimming at Q25 and MiXCR clonotype assembly, TCRdb reanalyzed the public sequencing data and kept in-frame beta chains. Identical CDR3 proteins give one entry, which carries the most common genes and DNA. TCRdb's processing, not the authors' own work, is the source of the V and J calls. The sample has tens of thousands of distinct CDR3 sequences on record, 6% to 7.5% of them singletons. The ten largest clonotypes hold 36% of the sample.

The specimen was CD8+ T cells sorted from PBMCs, collected 15 days after the yellow fever booster vaccination. The chain is assembled from TRBV28 and TRBJ2-1, with the D gene possibly TRBD1 or TRBD2, each one fitting 5 bases. The origin of this receptor is a man aged 30 to 39 who received the YFV17D yellow fever vaccine. The DNA is as follows: TGTGCCAGCAGTTTAAGGCAGGGAGCGGATGAGCAGTTCTTC. It translates as CASSLRQGADEQFF.